The 20 T cell receptor beta chains below were found in one sample sequenced in a study of CD8+CD57+ T cells in acquired aplastic anemia. Investigators profiled TCR beta VDJ and CDR3 from genomic DNA template. From the reads, TCRdb called clonotypes with MiXCR, one entry per CDR3 protein. The profile covers roughly 81,000 distinct CDR3 sequences, with roughly half appearing a single time and 65% to 70% taken by the ten largest. Sequenced sample: sorted CD4+, CD8+, or CD8+CD57+ T cells (not recorded which) from PBMCs. These receptor sequences come from a human donor in good health, serving as a control.

V is TRBV29-1 and J is TRBJ2-7; no clear D gene. In germline, CDR1 is SQVTM, CDR2 ANQGSEA. Trimming took 7 bases from V and 3 from J, leaving 13 bases between them. This CDR3 is built from 12 residues. For the CDR3, the DNA is TGCAGCGCCACGGGCAGTTACTACGAGCAGTACTTC. Residues: CSATGSYYEQYF.

The chain links TRBV7-8 to TRBJ1-2; perhaps TRBD1 as D (5 bases). Germline CDR1 SGHVS, CDR2 FQNEAQ. The V and J ends lost 2 bases and 0 bases respectively, with 19 bases between them. This CDR3 contains 18 residues. The CDR3: CASSLPEGRVGANYGYTF. CDR3 coding DNA: TGTGCCAGCAGCTTACCCGAGGGCAGGGTGGGAGCTAACTATGGCTACACCTTC.

This sequence joins TRBV19 and TRBJ1-5, with a weak D call TRBD1 (5 bases). The CDR3 is 14 residues long. The germline V gene encodes CDR1 LNHDA and CDR2 SQIVND (reference sequence). The V end was cut by 3 bases, the J end by 12 bases, with 18 bases between. The DNA of the CDR3 is TGTGCCAGTAGTATGGGGGATGGGAGAGGTAACCAGCATTTT. Its translation: CASSMGDGRGNQHF. Full variable domain (outside the CDR3, taken from reference TRBV19 and TRBJ1-5): DGGITQSPKYLFRKEGQNVTLSCEQNLNHDAMYWYRQDPGQGLRLIYYSQIVNDFQKGDIAEGYSVSREKKESFPLTVTSAQKNPTAFYLCASSMGDGRGNQHFGDGTRLSIL.

This clonotype has a count of ten or more. The chain uses TRBV4-1 and TRBJ1-1; D not certain. V was trimmed by 4 bases and J by 8 bases, leaving 14 bases between them. In germline, CDR1 is MGHRA, CDR2 YSYEKL. The CDR3 is made up of 13 amino acids. The CDR3 region has the DNA TGCGCCAGCAGCCCCAGGACTTGGTCCGAAGCTTTCTTT. This gives the protein CASSPRTWSEAFF.

This clonotype has only a few counts. The chain employs TRBV2 and TRBJ2-5; 10 bases map to TRBD2. V shed 7 bases and J 3 bases; nucleotides not matched to a gene: 2. Per germline, CDR1 SNHLY and CDR2 FYNNEI. CDR3 length: 13 residues. The CDR3 DNA reads as TGTGCCAGCATACTAGCGGGAAAAGAGACCCAGTACTTC. Translating gives CASILAGKETQYF.

This clonotype was observed at least ten times. This chain uses TRBV19 with TRBJ1-5, with D hard to call. Looked up from germline, CDR1 is LNHDA and CDR2 is SQIVND (reference sequence). V shed 1 base and J shed 12 bases, with 7 bases lying between them. The CDR3 runs 11 residues. The CDR3 DNA reads as TGTGCCAGTAGTATAGGGGGATTCCAGCATTTT. Encoded protein: CASSIGGFQHF.

This clonotype was seen repeatedly, ten times or more. The chain couples TRBV28 to TRBJ2-7; D remains ambiguous. This CDR3 has 12 residues. V lost 2 bases and J lost 5, with 7 bases in between. Per germline, CDR1 MDHEN and CDR2 SYDVKM. Here the CDR3 reads CASSLGRNEQYF. The CDR3 DNA reads TGTGCCAGCAGTTTAGGGCGCAACGAGCAGTACTTC.

This chain links TRBV4-1 with TRBJ2-7; 10 bases match TRBD1. The trim removed 3 bases at V and 3 bases at J, leaving 11 bases unmatched. The CDR3 sequence is 17 residues long. In germline, CDR1 is MGHRA, CDR2 YSYEKL. CDR3 DNA sequence: TGCGCCAGCAGCCAGGGCGGGACAGGGGAGCCCTTCTACGAGCAGTACTTC. Translated, it gives CASSQGGTGEPFYEQYF.

This clonotype was detected a few times. This rearrangement joins TRBV12-3 or TRBV12-4 to TRBJ2-1, with 9 bases lining up with TRBD2. The ends lost 6 bases at V and 10 bases at J; junction bases unmatched: 13. The CDR3 consists of 15 residues. The CDR3 region has the DNA TGTGCCAGCAGCGCCCCGGGGGCGGGAGGGATCGAGCAGTTCTTC. It codes for CASSAPGAGGIEQFF.

The chain recombines TRBV27 with TRBJ2-1; 12 nucleotides match TRBD2. J gave up 8 bases and V 4 bases, and 9 bases lay outside the gene matches. The length of the CDR3 is 16 residues. CDR1 and CDR2 (germline): MNHEY, SMNVEV (reference sequence). Here the CDR3 reads CASSSVPGLAGHEQFF. CDR3 nucleotides: TGTGCCAGCAGTTCCGTCCCGGGACTAGCGGGTCATGAGCAGTTCTTC.

Comment on this clonotype: This may come from a read error, since a much larger clone is one base off. This chain joins TRBV27 and TRBJ1-2; a possible D gene is TRBD1 (6 bases). CDR1 is MNHEY, CDR2 SMNVEV, per germline (reference sequence). The CDR3 runs to 12 residues. The CDR3 is CASSSGGYGCTF. The CDR3 nucleotides are TGTGCCAGCAGTTCTGGGGGCTATGGCTGCACCTTC.

The rearrangement links TRBV10-2 to TRBJ1-1, with a possible D match to TRBD1 (5 bases). V was pared by 3 bases and J by 0 bases, with 11 bases between. CDR1 is WSHSY and CDR2 is SAAADI in the germline V gene. The CDR3 runs to 15 residues. CDR3 coding DNA: TGCGCCAGCAGTGACATCACAGGAGTGAACACTGAAGCTTTCTTT. This codes for CASSDITGVNTEAFF.

The genes are TRBV20-1 and TRBJ1-2; D gene uncertain. V was cut by 6 bases and J by 8 bases, with 13 bases left in between. The CDR3 is 11 residues long. Germline V lookup: CDR1 DFQATT, CDR2 SNEGSKA (reference sequence). The chain's CDR3 is CSAAVRQGYTF. CDR3 DNA: TGCAGTGCGGCAGTGAGACAAGGCTACACCTTC.

V gene TRBV19 combines with J gene TRBJ1-1; D perhaps matches TRBD1 (6 bases). V was trimmed by 6 bases and J by 1 base, leaving 9 bases between them. Germline loops: CDR1 LNHDA, CDR2 SQIVND (reference sequence). The CDR3 is 13 amino acids. The CDR3 DNA reads TGTGCCAGTAGCACAGGGTGGAACACTGAAGCTTTCTTT. It yields the protein CASSTGWNTEAFF.

This clonotype was counted between two and nine times. This may be a read error, as it is one base from a much larger clone. V gene TRBV6-4 combines with J gene TRBJ1-2, with D possibly TRBD1 on 6 matching bases. The CDR3 contains 13 residues. CDR1 is MRHNA, CDR2 SNTAGT, per germline. The CDR3 region has the DNA TGTGCCAGCAGTGAGAAGGGGGAAAGCGGCTGCACCTTC. Translated, it gives CASSEKGESGCTF.

This clonotype was found once. CDR3 residues: CASSTPGLNYNEQFF. Here the CDR3 DNA reads TGTGCCAGCAGCACTCCGGGACTGAATTACAATGAGCAGTTCTTC. This chain joins TRBV6-1 and TRBJ2-1, with a tentative D call TRBD2 (6 bases). CDR1 and CDR2 (germline): MNHNS, SASEGT. The CDR3 sequence is 15 residues long. V dropped 6 bases and J dropped 4 bases, with 16 bases sitting between them.

J is TRBJ2-5 and V is TRBV28; the D is unclear. V was cut by 2 bases and J by 5 bases, with 6 bases left in between. This CDR3 contains 12 residues. From germline, CDR1 is MDHEN and CDR2 SYDVKM. The CDR3 DNA sequence: TGTGCCAGCAGTTTAACAGCGGAGACCCAGTACTTC. This encodes CASSLTAETQYF.

This clonotype has a count of ten or more. The chain recombines TRBV20-1 with TRBJ1-4; 11 bases line up with TRBD1. This CDR3 has 13 amino acids. Germline lookup yields CDR1 DFQATT and CDR2 SNEGSKA (reference sequence). V lost 6 bases, J lost 10 bases, and 7 bases stayed unmatched. This CDR3 reads CSAPGQGEGKLFF. CDR3 in DNA: TGCAGTGCACCGGGACAGGGGGAAGGAAAACTGTTTTTT.

In this sample, this clonotype turned up many times. This rearrangement joins TRBV9 to TRBJ2-7; 9 bases fit TRBD1. The CDR3 is 14 amino acids. Germline V gives CDR1 SGDLS, CDR2 YYNGEE. J gave up 3 bases and V 3 bases, and 4 bases lay outside the gene matches. The CDR3 DNA reads as TGTGCCAGCAGCGGTGGGGGACAGGGCTACGAGCAGTACTTC. This sequence encodes CASSGGGQGYEQYF.

This clonotype was observed a few times. The V call is TRBV11-2, the J call TRBJ2-3, with 13 bases matching TRBD2. The CDR3 consists of 15 residues. The trim removed 0 bases at V and 10 bases at J, leaving 4 bases unmatched. The V gene's germline CDR1 is SGHAT and CDR2 FQNNGV. CDR3 nucleotide sequence: TGTGCCAGCAGCTTAGAGACTAGCGGGGGGAATGCGCAGTATTTT. As protein: CASSLETSGGNAQYF.